The clone carrying this T cell receptor (beta chain) showed up just once. The source of the sample is a study of PD-1 blockade in mismatch repair-deficient tumors. Study in general: Patients had roughly twelve mismatch repair-deficient cancer types, all previously treated and progressing.

V lost 7 bases to trimming and J lost 0 bases, with 13 bases between them. Germline CDR1 and CDR2: GTSNPN and SVGIG (reference sequence). The CDR3 has 14 amino acids. Data came from immunoSEQ multiplex PCR; TCRdb stores just in-frame clones and leaves some out. The sample contains 39,000 or so clones, 75% to 90% of which appear only once. Specimen: PBMCs, collected approximately 9 months after starting pembrolizumab. The chain links TRBV30 to TRBJ2-1, with D possibly matching TRBD2 (5 bases). This TCR was sampled from an adult with mismatch repair-deficient cancer. CDR3 nucleotides: TGTGCCTCGGACTGGTTGAGCTCCTACAATGAGCAGTTCTTC. It translates to CASDWLSSYNEQFF.